This T cell receptor (beta chain) was found in a study of blood T cell repertoires in COVID-19. Germline V gene lookup returns CDR1 SGHTA and CDR2 FQGNSA. V was cut by 6 bases and J by 1 base, with 9 bases left in between. CDR3 length: 14 amino acids. The repertoire was sequenced with immunoSEQ multiplex PCR; TCRdb's copy has only in-frame clones and lacks some. The profile shows 100,000 or so clones, 80% to 90% of them singletons. This clone was seen more than once but under ten times. The material sequenced was peripheral blood. V and J are TRBV7-2 and TRBJ2-2, with a weak D call TRBD1 (5 bases). The origin of this receptor is a human donor in a cohort sampled during active COVID-19. DNA of the CDR3: TGTGCCAGCAGGACAACAGGGAACACCGGGGAGCTGTTTTTT. Translation gives CASRTTGNTGELFF.